This TCR beta chain derives from a study of T cell clusters in autoimmune cytopenias. Study details: TRB sequencing had a median around 50,000 reads and about 2,500 distinct clonotypes per sample.

One tube held mixed TRB-A and TRB-B primer pools for touch-down PCR. Reanalyzing the multiplex PCR reads, TCRdb keeps one entry per CDR3 protein, without DNA. The sample table sets out nearly 9,000 distinct CDR3 sequences. Note on this clonotype: Its antigen is still unknown.

TRB amplification used around 260 ng of peripheral blood genomic DNA. Regarding the study as a whole: TRB repertoire shifts in secondary cytopenia and chronic lymphocytic leukemia mostly reflected lymphoma, not autoimmunity.

This CDR3 spans 13 amino acids. From germline, CDR1 is DFQATT and CDR2 SNEGSKA (reference sequence). The V call is TRBV20-1, the J call TRBJ1-2. This TCR was sampled from a human donor with an autoimmune cytopenia or autoimmune hepatitis (not recorded which). The sequencing input was peripheral blood. Here the CDR3 reads CSAPTDGNYGYTF.